The 15 T cell receptor beta chains given below trace back to one sample, sequenced in a study of immune aging and cytomegalovirus after organ transplant. Time point noted: five sample-tagged time points from pre-transplant (day -1) to day 368 post-transplant, pooled. The antigens for these receptors are not known. Cells were captured in microwells, and libraries were made with BD Rhapsody targeted mRNA and AbSeq chemistry. From the single-cell sequencing reads, TCRdb called clonotypes with MiXCR, one entry per CDR3 protein. The sample shows around 21,000 distinct CDR3 sequences, approximately 34% of them seen only once. The source was CMV peptide-activated CD4+ and CD8+ T cells sorted from blood, collected at five time points, pooled. Documented subset: sorted CD8+CD137+ and CD4+CD154+ T cells after less than 15 h CMV IE-1 peptide stimulation. These receptors were collected from a female donor who had a heart transplant and CMV viremia.

As concerns this clonotype: One junction end disagrees with the germline gene, perhaps due to a read error. V and J are TRBV6-1 and TRBJ2-7, with 8 positions matching TRBD1. CDR1 and CDR2 (germline): MNHNS, SASEGT. The CDR3 extends over 13 amino acids. CDR3: CASSGQGSVEQYF. CDR3 nucleotides: TGTGCCAGCAGTGGACAGGGGTCAGTCGAGCAGTACTTT.

The chain couples TRBV29-1 to TRBJ1-6; 7 nucleotides agree with TRBD1. The V and J ends lost 7 bases and 4 bases, in that order; junction bases with no gene match: 7. This CDR3 has 14 residues. Germline V lookup: CDR1 SQVTM, CDR2 ANQGSEA. The CDR3 DNA sequence: TGCAGCGCAAGGGACAGAGAGTATAATTCACCCCTCCACTTT. This translates into CSARDREYNSPLHF.

This clonotype appeared many times. The chain joins TRBV27 to TRBJ2-7, with D possibly being TRBD2 (6 bases). Per germline, CDR1 MNHEY and CDR2 SMNVEV (reference sequence). The CDR3 extends over 15 amino acids. V was shortened by 8 bases and J by 2 bases, with 19 bases between the two germline ends. The CDR3 is CASSGSDTNPYEQYF. CDR3 in DNA: TGTGCCAGCTCCGGGAGCGACACCAATCCCTACGAGCAGTACTTC.

This sequence joins TRBV5-1 and TRBJ2-3; no definite D call. Trimming took off 6 bases at V and 0 bases at J, with 8 bases between the two ends. Germline V lookup: CDR1 SGHRS, CDR2 YFSETQ. The CDR3 runs to 13 residues. This CDR3 reads CASISESTDTQYF. DNA for the CDR3: TGCGCCAGCATCAGCGAAAGCACAGATACGCAGTATTTT.

This clonotype was recorded a few times. A much larger clone lies a single base off, so this may be a read error. V usage is TRBV5-1 and J usage is TRBJ1-1, with D hard to call. CDR1 and CDR2 from the germline V gene are SGHRS and YFSETQ. There are 13 residues in the CDR3. V was clipped by 2 bases and J by 3 bases, with 8 bases between them. The DNA for the CDR3 is TGCGCCAGCAGCTTAAGTGGGGACACTGAAGCTTTCTTT. It codes for CASSLSGDTEAFF.

This clonotype was counted at least ten times. V and J are TRBV3-1 and TRBJ1-6, with D possibly being TRBD1 (6 bases). Germline CDR1 is LGHDT and CDR2 is YNNKEL (reference sequence). The CDR3 consists of 14 residues. V shed 2 bases and J shed 10 bases, with 12 bases lying between them. The CDR3 coding sequence is TGTGCCAGCAGCCAAAGCAAGGGGGTGTCACCCCTCCACTTT. It yields the protein CASSQSKGVSPLHF. Supplemented by reference TRBV3-1 and TRBJ1-6, the full variable domain reads DTAVSQTPKYLVTQMGNDKSIKCEQNLGHDTMYWYKQDSKKFLKIMFSYNNKELIINETVPNRFSPKSPDKAHLNLHINSLELGDSAVYFCASSQSKGVSPLHFGNGTRLTVT.

The rearrangement joins TRBV30 to TRBJ2-5; 9 nucleotides agree with TRBD1. CDR1 and CDR2 from the germline V gene are GTSNPN and SVGIG (reference sequence). CDR3 length: 14 residues. The junction had 6 bases not matched to a gene; V was cut back by 3 bases and J by 4 bases. The CDR3 coding sequence is TGTGCCTGGAGGAAGACAGGGGGATCAGAGACCCAGTACTTC. Translating it yields CAWRKTGGSETQYF.

This clonotype appeared a few times. V is TRBV20-1 and J is TRBJ1-2; 12 nucleotides line up with TRBD1. Trimming took 6 bases from V and 6 from J; bases not matched to a gene: 20. The CDR3 runs to 18 residues. Germline CDR1 DFQATT, CDR2 SNEGSKA (reference sequence). The CDR3 loop reads CSATQRPGQGALRDGYTF. The CDR3 nucleotides are TGCAGTGCCACCCAACGTCCGGGACAGGGGGCCCTAAGGGATGGCTACACCTTC.

The CDR3 loop is CASSLTLRDLRETQYF. The CDR3 DNA reads TGTGCCAGCAGCTTAACCCTCCGGGACTTACGAGAGACCCAGTACTTC. The J gene is TRBJ2-5, the V gene TRBV7-6; D may be TRBD2 (6 bases). The V gene lost 2 bases and the J gene lost 4 bases, with 17 bases spanning the gap. This CDR3 spans 16 amino acids. Germline CDR1 and CDR2: SGHVS and FNYEAQ. The variable domain in full, completed from reference TRBV7-6 and TRBJ2-5, reads GAGVSQSPRYKVTKRGQDVALRCDPISGHVSLYWYRQALGQGPEFLTYFNYEAQQDKSGLPNDRFSAERPEGSISTLTIQRTEQRDSAMYRCASSLTLRDLRETQYFGPGTRLLVL.

This clonotype was detected ten times or more. The chain joins TRBV7-9 to TRBJ2-3; TRBD2 matches at 8 bases. The germline V gene has CDR1 SEHNR and CDR2 FQNEAQ (reference sequence). The length of the CDR3 is 17 residues. V was clipped by 1 base and J by 2 bases; unmatched bases: 8. The CDR3 coding sequence is TGTGCCAGCAGCTTAGGGAATAGCGGGATTGACACAGATACGCAGTATTTT. It yields the protein CASSLGNSGIDTDTQYF.

This chain joins TRBV27 and TRBJ1-6, with D possibly being TRBD1 (6 bases). Looked up from germline, CDR1 is MNHEY and CDR2 is SMNVEV (reference sequence). V shed 5 bases and J shed 6 bases, with 14 bases lying between them. The CDR3 has 15 amino acids. The CDR3 bases are TGTGCCAGCAGTCCGACAGGCCGCTTTAATTCACCCCTCCACTTT. Its protein is CASSPTGRFNSPLHF.

The genes are TRBV19 and TRBJ2-6; TRBD1 matches 10 bases. In germline, CDR1 is LNHDA, CDR2 SQIVND (reference sequence). This CDR3 is 17 amino acids long. With V trimmed by 7 bases and J by 2 bases, 8 bases remained unmatched. The CDR3 DNA reads TGTGCCAGTACCTTGACAGGGGGCGGAACTGGGGCCAACGTCCTGACTTTC. Translation: CASTLTGGGTGANVLTF.

The chain has TRBV15 and TRBJ2-1; no definite D call. Per germline, CDR1 LNHNV and CDR2 YYDKDF (reference sequence). This CDR3 contains 11 residues. V was cut by 0 bases and J by 6 bases, with 0 bases left in between. The CDR3, as DNA: TGTGCCACCAGCAGAGACAATGAGCAGTTCTTC. It codes for CATSRDNEQFF.

The J gene is TRBJ2-1, the V gene TRBV29-1, with a possible D match to TRBD1 (6 bases). Germline V CDR1 and CDR2: SQVTM, ANQGSEA. The CDR3 consists of 15 residues. V was shortened by 4 bases and J by 8 bases, with 21 bases between the two germline ends. The CDR3 coding sequence is TGCAGCGTTGTTAAGGCAGGGGCAATTCAGGATGAGCAGTTCTTC. It encodes CSVVKAGAIQDEQFF.

This clonotype came up many times. V is TRBV14 and J is TRBJ2-7; D remains unclear. The CDR3 contains 15 residues. V was trimmed by 4 bases and J by 4 bases, leaving 17 bases between them. CDR1 is SGHDN and CDR2 is FVKESK in the germline V gene. The DNA of the CDR3 is TGTGCCAGCAGCCCTAAGGTCGGGTTTTCGTACGAGCAGTACTTC. This sequence encodes CASSPKVGFSYEQYF. The full variable domain, completed using reference TRBV14 and TRBJ2-7, is EAGVTQFPSHSVIEKGQTVTLRCDPISGHDNLYWYRRVMGKEIKFLLHFVKESKQDESGMPNNRFLAERTGGTYSTLKVQPAELEDSGVYFCASSPKVGFSYEQYFGPGTRLTVT.